The present TCR beta chain was sequenced within a study of T cells after yellow fever vaccination. In the case of this clonotype: A much larger clonotype is one base distant, so this may be a read error.

TCRdb analysed the 5' RACE reads with MiXCR anew, one entry per CDR3 protein. This sample carries 300,000 to 400,000 distinct CDR3 sequences, around 13% of them seen once, and the ten largest clones take 3.2%. This clonotype was sampled from a man aged 18 to 35 who received the YFV17D yellow fever vaccine. The source material was CD4+ T cells sorted from PBMCs, sampled 15 days after the yellow fever booster vaccination.

DNA for the CDR3: TGTGCCAGCAGCTTAATCTCTGGGGCCAACGTCCTGACTTTC. This sequence encodes CASSLISGANVLTF. The chain joins TRBV7-2 to TRBJ2-6; unclear D gene. V was trimmed by 2 bases and J by 0 bases, leaving 2 bases between them. CDR1 is SGHTA and CDR2 is FQGNSA in the germline V gene. The CDR3 is 14 amino acids.